This TCR beta chain was recovered during a study of shared clonotypes between healthy human individuals. Measured with immunoSEQ multiplex PCR; TCRdb has only the in-frame clones, and not every one. In the table there are about 680,000 clones, 73% of which are singletons. There were only Caucasian adults among the donors, and all lived in Nashville, Tennessee. Comment on this clone: Antigen specificity is unknown.

The ends were cut back, 0 bases at V and 3 bases at J, with 12 bases in the middle. CDR1 and CDR2 (germline): SGHDT, YYEEEE. This CDR3 comprises 16 residues. General study points: Sorted-subset samples were not fully sequenced, rarefaction indicated.

This chain uses TRBV5-6 with TRBJ1-4; D unresolved. Sequencing used memory CD4+ T cells sorted from blood. Subset given: CD45RA-negative fraction. This receptor was identified in a woman aged 30 to 39 in good health. CDR3 loop: CASSLVVSGPNEKLFF. CDR3 nucleotides: TGTGCCAGCAGCTTGGTTGTGTCAGGACCTAATGAAAAACTGTTTTTT.